The 3 T cell receptor beta chains below were found in one sample sequenced in a study of identical twins. TCRdb analysed the 5' RACE reads with MiXCR anew, one entry per CDR3 protein. The sample holds 690,000 or so distinct CDR3 sequences, over 5% seen once. The sequenced sample was naive T cells sorted from blood. The source of these receptors is a young man in good health.

The chain has TRBV20-1 and TRBJ2-7; 7 nucleotides align to TRBD2. V dropped 0 bases and J dropped 2; count of bases not matched to a gene: 10. CDR3 length: 16 amino acids. CDR1 is DFQATT, CDR2 SNEGSKA, per germline (reference sequence). This chain's CDR3 is CSARDGSGLLTYEQYF. The CDR3, as DNA: TGCAGTGCTAGAGATGGATCGGGACTATTAACCTACGAGCAGTACTTC.

The rearrangement uses TRBV4-2 and TRBJ2-1, with 7 nucleotides matching TRBD2. Germline lookup yields CDR1 LGHNA and CDR2 YNFKEQ. Trimming cost V 3 bases and J 9 bases; bases outside gene matches: 5. This CDR3 region has 13 residues. The CDR3 nucleotides read TGTGCCAGCAGCCAGAAAGGGAGGGGTGAGCAGTTCTTC. This gives the protein CASSQKGRGEQFF.

This clonotype has at least ten counts. V usage is TRBV10-3 and J usage is TRBJ2-7; 14 bases match TRBD2. Per the germline V gene, CDR1 is ENHRY and CDR2 is SYGVKD. J lost 0 bases, V lost 3 bases, and 4 bases had no gene match. CDR3 length: 17 amino acids. CDR3 nucleotide sequence: TGTGCCATCAGTGACCCCGGGACTAGCGGGAGCTCCTACGAGCAGTACTTC. Its translation: CAISDPGTSGSSYEQYF.